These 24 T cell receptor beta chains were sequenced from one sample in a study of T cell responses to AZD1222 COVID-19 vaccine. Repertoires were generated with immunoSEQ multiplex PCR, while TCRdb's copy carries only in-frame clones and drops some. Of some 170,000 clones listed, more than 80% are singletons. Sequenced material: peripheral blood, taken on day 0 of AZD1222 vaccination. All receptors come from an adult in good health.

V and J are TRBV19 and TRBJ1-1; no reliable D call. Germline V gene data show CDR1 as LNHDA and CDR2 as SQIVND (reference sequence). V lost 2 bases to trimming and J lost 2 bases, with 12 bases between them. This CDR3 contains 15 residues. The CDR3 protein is CASSIMGPINTEAFF. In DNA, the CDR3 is TGTGCCAGTAGTATAATGGGCCCCATTAACACTGAAGCTTTCTTT.

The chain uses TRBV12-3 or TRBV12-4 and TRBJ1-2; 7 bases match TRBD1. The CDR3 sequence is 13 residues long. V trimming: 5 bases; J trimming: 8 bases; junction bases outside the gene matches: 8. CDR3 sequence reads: CASSPDRAVGYTF. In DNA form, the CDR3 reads TGTGCCAGCAGTCCCGACAGGGCGGTGGGCTACACCTTC.

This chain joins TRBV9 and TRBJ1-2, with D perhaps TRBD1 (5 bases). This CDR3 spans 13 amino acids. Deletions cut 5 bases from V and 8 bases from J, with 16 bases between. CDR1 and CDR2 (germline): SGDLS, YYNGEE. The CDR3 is CASSADRGGGYTF. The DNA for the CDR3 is TGTGCCAGCAGTGCCGATAGGGGCGGCGGCTACACCTTC.

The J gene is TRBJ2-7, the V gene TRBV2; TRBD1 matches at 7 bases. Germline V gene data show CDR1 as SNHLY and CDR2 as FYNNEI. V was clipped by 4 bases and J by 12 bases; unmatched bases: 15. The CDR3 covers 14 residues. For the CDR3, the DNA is TGTGCCAGCAGTGCATCCGGGACAGTATACGTTTGGTACTTC. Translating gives CASSASGTVYVWYF. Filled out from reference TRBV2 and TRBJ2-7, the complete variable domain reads EPEVTQTPSHQVTQMGQEVILRCVPISNHLYFYWYRQILGQKVEFLVSFYNNEISEKSEIFDDQFSVERPDGSNFTLKIRSTKLEDSAMYFCASSASGTVYVWYFGPGTRLTVT.

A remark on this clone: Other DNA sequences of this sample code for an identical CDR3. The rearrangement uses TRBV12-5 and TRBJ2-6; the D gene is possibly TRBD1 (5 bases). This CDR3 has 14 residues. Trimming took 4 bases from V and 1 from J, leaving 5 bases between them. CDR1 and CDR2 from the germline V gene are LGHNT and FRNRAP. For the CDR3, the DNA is TGTGCTAGTGGTTCAGGGTCTGGGGCCAACGTCCTGACTTTC. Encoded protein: CASGSGSGANVLTF. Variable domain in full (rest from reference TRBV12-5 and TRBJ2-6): DARVTQTPRHKVTEMGQEVTMRCQPILGHNTVFWYRQTMMQGLELLAYFRNRAPLDDSGMPKDRFSAEMPDATLATLKIQPSEPRDSAVYFCASGSGSGANVLTFGAGSRLTVL.

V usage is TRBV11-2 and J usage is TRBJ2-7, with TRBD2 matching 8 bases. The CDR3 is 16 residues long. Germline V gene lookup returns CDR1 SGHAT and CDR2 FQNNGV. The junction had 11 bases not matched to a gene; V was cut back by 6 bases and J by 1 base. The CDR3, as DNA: TGTGCCAGCAGTCCCGGGGGGGGCGCCTCATCCTACGAGCAGTACTTC. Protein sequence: CASSPGGGASSYEQYF.

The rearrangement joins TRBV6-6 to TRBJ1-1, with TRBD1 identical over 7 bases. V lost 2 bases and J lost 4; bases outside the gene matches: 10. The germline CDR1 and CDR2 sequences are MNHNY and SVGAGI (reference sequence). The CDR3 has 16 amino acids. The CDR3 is CASSYPTGFASTEAFF. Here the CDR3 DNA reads TGTGCCAGCAGTTACCCGACAGGGTTTGCGAGCACTGAAGCTTTCTTT.

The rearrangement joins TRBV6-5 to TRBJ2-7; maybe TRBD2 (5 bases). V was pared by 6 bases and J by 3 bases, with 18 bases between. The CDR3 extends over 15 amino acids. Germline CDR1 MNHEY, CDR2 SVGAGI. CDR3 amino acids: CASRSRQPLDYEQYF. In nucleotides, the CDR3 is TGTGCCAGCAGATCTAGACAACCACTAGACTACGAGCAGTACTTC.

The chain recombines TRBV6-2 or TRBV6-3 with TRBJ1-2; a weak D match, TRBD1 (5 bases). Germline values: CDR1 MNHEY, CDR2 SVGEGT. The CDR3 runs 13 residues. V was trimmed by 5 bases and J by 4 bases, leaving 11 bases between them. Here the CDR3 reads CASSPGPTYGYTF. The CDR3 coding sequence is TGTGCCAGCAGTCCGGGACCGACCTATGGCTACACCTTC.

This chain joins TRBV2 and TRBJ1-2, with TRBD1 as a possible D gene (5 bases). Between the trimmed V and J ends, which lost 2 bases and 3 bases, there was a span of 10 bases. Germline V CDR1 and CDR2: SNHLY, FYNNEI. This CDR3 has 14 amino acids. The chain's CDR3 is CASSERGPHYGYTF. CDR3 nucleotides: TGTGCCAGCAGTGAAAGGGGACCGCACTATGGCTACACCTTC.

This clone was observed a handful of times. The CDR3 DNA reads as TGTGCCAGCCCCGAAAATCCTATCCACGAGCAGTACTTC. The encoded protein is CASPENPIHEQYF. The chain carries TRBV6-5 and TRBJ2-7; D is ambiguous. CDR1 MNHEY and CDR2 SVGAGI come from the germline V gene. This CDR3 has 13 amino acids. The V gene lost 8 bases and the J gene lost 5 bases, with 16 bases spanning the gap.

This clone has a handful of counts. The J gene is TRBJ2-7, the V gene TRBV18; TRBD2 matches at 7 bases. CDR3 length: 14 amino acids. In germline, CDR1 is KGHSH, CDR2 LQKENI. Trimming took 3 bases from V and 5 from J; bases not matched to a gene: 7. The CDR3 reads CASSPTGGGNEQYF. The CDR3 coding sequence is TGTGCCAGCTCACCGACGGGGGGAGGCAACGAGCAGTACTTC.

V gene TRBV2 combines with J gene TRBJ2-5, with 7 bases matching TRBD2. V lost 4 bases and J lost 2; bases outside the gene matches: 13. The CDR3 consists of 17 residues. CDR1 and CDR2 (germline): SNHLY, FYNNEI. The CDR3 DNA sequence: TGTGCCAGCAGTGTCCCCTGGGGGAGGGAACAACAAGAGACCCAGTACTTC. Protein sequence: CASSVPWGREQQETQYF.

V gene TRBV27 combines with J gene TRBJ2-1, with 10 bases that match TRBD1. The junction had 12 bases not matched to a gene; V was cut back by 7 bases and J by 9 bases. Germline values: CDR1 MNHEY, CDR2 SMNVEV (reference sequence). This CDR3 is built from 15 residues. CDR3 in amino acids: CASISSGQGVGEQFF. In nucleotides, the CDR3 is TGTGCCAGCATCTCCTCCGGACAGGGGGTCGGTGAGCAGTTCTTC.

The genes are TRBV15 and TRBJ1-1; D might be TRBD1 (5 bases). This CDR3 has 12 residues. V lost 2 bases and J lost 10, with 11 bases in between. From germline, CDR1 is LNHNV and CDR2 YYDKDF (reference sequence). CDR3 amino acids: CATSRSGTVAFF. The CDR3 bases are TGTGCCACCAGCAGAAGCGGGACGGTAGCTTTCTTT.

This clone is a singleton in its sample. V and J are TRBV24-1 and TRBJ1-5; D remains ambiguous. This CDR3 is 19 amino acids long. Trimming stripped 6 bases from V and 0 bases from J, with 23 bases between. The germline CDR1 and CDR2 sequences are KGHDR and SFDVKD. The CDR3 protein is CATSNHNAARYHSNQPQHF. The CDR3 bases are TGTGCCACCAGTAACCATAATGCGGCACGATATCATAGCAATCAGCCCCAGCATTTT.

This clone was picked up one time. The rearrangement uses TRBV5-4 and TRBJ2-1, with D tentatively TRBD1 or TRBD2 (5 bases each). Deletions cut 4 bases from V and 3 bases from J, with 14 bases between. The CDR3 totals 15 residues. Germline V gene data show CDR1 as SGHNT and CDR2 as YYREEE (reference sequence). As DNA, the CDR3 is TGTGCCAGCAGCACACCCGGGACCTACTACAATGAGCAGTTCTTC. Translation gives CASSTPGTYYNEQFF.

The CDR3 loop reads CASSPFKLGTGDNQPQHF. The CDR3 DNA reads TGTGCCAGCAGCCCCTTCAAGCTCGGGACAGGAGACAATCAGCCCCAGCATTTT. The J gene is TRBJ1-5, the V gene TRBV5-4; 8 bases are shared with TRBD1. CDR1 and CDR2 (germline): SGHNT, YYREEE (reference sequence). This CDR3 region has 18 residues. J gave up 3 bases and V 4 bases, and 15 bases lay outside the gene matches. Variable domain in full (rest from reference TRBV5-4 and TRBJ1-5): ETGVTQSPTHLIKTRGQQVTLRCSSQSGHNTVSWYQQALGQGPQFIFQYYREEENGRGNFPPRFSGLQFPNYSSELNVNALELDDSALYLCASSPFKLGTGDNQPQHFGDGTRLSIL.

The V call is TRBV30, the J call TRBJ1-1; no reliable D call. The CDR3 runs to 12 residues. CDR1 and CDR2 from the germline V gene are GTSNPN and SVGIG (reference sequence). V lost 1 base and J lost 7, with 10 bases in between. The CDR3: CAWSARLHEAFF. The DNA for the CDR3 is TGTGCCTGGAGTGCACGGTTGCATGAAGCTTTCTTT. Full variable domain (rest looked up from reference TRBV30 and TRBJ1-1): SQTIHQWPATLVQPVGSPLSLECTVEGTSNPNLYWYRQAAGRGLQLLFYSVGIGQISSEVPQNLSASRPQDRQFILSSKKLLLSDSGFYLCAWSARLHEAFFGQGTRLTVV.

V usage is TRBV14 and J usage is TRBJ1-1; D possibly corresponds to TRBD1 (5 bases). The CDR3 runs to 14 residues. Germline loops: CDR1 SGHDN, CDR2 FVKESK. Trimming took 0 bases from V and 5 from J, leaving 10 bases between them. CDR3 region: CASSQDRVRTEAFF. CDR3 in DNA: TGTGCCAGCAGCCAAGACAGGGTACGGACTGAAGCTTTCTTT.

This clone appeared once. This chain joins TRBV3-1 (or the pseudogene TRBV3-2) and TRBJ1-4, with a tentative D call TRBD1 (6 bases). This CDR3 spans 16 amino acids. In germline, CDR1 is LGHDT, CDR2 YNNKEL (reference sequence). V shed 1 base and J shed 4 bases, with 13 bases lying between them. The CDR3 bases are TGTGCCAGCAGCCAAGTGGGGGGCAGGAGTAATGAAAAACTGTTTTTT. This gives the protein CASSQVGGRSNEKLFF.

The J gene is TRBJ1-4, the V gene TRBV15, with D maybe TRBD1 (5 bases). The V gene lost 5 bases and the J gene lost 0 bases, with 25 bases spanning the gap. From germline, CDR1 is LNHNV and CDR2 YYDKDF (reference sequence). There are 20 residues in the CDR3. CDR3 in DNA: TGTGCCACCAGCCCACGGGCCCGGGACCTGGGACCTGCAACTAATGAAAAACTGTTTTTT. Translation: CATSPRARDLGPATNEKLFF.

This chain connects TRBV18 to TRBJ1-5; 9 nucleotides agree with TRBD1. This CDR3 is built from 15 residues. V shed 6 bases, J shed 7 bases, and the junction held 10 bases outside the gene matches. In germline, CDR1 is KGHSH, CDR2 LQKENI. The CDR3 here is CASSAEGTGLQPQHF. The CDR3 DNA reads TGTGCCAGCTCGGCGGAGGGGACAGGGCTCCAGCCCCAGCATTTT.

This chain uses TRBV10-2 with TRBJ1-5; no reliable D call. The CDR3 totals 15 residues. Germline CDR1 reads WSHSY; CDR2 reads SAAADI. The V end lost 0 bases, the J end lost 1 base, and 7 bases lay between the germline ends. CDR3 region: CASSESAASNQPQHF. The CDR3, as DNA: TGCGCCAGCAGTGAGTCGGCTGCAAGCAATCAGCCCCAGCATTTT.